This T cell receptor beta chain was sequenced for a study of beta chain features in type 1 diabetes. This clone turned up a few times. Its target is not known. Expressed TCRB transcripts got sequenced, as all isolated RNA was reverse transcribed. The data were produced by immunoSEQ multiplex PCR, yet TCRdb's version contains in-frame clones alone and is incomplete. This table has 500,000 to 650,000 clones, approximately 13% appearing once. Whole-study results and caveats: Moderate yet significant TCRB CDR3 shortening was seen in Type 1 diabetes patients in all four CD4+ subsets.

Germline CDR1 PRHDT, CDR2 FYEKMQ (reference sequence). J lost 3 bases, V lost 0 bases, and 8 bases had no gene match. This CDR3 is built from 17 residues. Sequencing was carried out using naive CD4+ T cells from blood. The source is a young man with type 1 diabetes. This chain connects TRBV13 to TRBJ2-4; 7 bases agree with TRBD1. The CDR3, as DNA: TGTGCCAGCAGCTTAGGCCGACAGGGCGGCGTCAAAAACATTCAGTACTTC. Translated: CASSLGRQGGVKNIQYF.